This T cell receptor (beta chain) was obtained from a study of blood T cell repertoires in COVID-19. Study in general: From the United States, Italy and Spain came samples of acute and convalescent COVID-19.

Original processing notes: Reference gene primer amplification gave nucleated cell count estimates. Some clones are missing from TCRdb's copy, which holds only in-frame ones; the method was immunoSEQ multiplex PCR. V and J calls and clone size are as listed in that table; D and trimming were resolved from the DNA. The sample has roughly 190,000 clones, 76% seen once; the top ten hold less than 20%. Participants reported their clinical history, and cohort assignment relied on those reports. This CDR3 comprises 16 residues. Germline values: CDR1 MGHRA, CDR2 YSYEKL. V gave up 2 bases and J gave up 0 bases, with 13 bases separating them.

Source material: PBMCs or T cells enriched from blood (not recorded which). The source of this sequence is a woman between 45 and 65 years old with acute COVID-19. The chain recombines TRBV4-1 with TRBJ1-1; unclear D gene. CDR3 loop: CASSQSSEGVNTEAFF. In DNA, the CDR3 is TGCGCCAGCAGCCAATCCTCCGAGGGAGTGAACACTGAAGCTTTCTTT.